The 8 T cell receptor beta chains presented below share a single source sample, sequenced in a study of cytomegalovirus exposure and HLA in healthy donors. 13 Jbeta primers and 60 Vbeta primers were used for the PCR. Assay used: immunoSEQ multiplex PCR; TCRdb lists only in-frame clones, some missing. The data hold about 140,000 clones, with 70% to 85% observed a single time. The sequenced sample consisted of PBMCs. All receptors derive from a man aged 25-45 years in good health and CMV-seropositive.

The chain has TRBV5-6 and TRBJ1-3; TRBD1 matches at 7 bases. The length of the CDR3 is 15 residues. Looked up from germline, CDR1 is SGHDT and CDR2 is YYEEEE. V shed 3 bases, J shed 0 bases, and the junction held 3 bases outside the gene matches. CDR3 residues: CASSYDRVSGNTIYF. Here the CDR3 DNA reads TGTGCCAGCAGCTATGACAGGGTCTCTGGAAACACCATATATTTT.

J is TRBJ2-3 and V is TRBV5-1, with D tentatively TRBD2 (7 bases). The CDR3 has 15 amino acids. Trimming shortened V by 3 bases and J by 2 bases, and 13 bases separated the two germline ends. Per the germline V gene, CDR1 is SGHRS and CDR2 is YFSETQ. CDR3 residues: CASSSIAGATDTQYF. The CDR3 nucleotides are TGCGCCAGCAGCTCTATTGCGGGGGCCACAGATACGCAGTATTTT.

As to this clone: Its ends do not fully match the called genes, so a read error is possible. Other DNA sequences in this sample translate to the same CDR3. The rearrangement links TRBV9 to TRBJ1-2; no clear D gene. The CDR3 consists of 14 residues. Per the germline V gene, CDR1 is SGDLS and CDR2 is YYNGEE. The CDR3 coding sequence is TGTGCCAGCAGCGTAGAGCCCGGGGAAGGTGGCTACACCTTT. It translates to CASSVEPGEGGYTF. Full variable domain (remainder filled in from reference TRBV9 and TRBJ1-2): DSGVTQTPKHLITATGQRVTLRCSPRSGDLSVYWYQQSLDQGLQFLIQYYNGEERAKGNILERFSAQQFPDLHSELNLSSLELGDSALYFCASSVEPGEGGYTFGSGTRLTVV.

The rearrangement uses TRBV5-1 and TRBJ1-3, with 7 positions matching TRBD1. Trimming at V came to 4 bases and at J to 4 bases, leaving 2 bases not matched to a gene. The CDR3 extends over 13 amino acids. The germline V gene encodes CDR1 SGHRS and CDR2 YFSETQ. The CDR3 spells CASSPDRGNTIYF. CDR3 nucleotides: TGCGCCAGCAGCCCGGACAGGGGAAACACCATATATTTT.

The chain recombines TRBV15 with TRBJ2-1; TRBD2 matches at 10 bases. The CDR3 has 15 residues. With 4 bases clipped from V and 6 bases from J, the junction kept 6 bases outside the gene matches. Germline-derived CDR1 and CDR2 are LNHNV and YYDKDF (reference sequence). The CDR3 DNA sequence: TGTGCCACCAGCATCCCTAGCGGGAGTCGCAATGAGCAGTTCTTC. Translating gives CATSIPSGSRNEQFF.

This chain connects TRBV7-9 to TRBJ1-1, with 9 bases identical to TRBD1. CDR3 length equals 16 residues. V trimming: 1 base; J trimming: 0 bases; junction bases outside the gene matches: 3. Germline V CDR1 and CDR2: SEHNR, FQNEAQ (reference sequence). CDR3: CASSLGGQGMNTEAFF. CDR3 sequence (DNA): TGTGCCAGCAGCTTAGGGGGACAGGGAATGAACACTGAAGCTTTCTTT. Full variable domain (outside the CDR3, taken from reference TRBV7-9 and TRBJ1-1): DTGVSQNPRHKITKRGQNVTFRCDPISEHNRLYWYRQTLGQGPEFLTYFQNEAQLEKSRLLSDRFSAERPKGSFSTLEIQRTEQGDSAMYLCASSLGGQGMNTEAFFGQGTRLTVV.

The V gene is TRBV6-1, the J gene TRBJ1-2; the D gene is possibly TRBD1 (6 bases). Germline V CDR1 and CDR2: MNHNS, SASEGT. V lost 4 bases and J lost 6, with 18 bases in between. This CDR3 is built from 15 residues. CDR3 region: CASSVPAGAPDGYTF. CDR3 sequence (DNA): TGTGCCAGCAGTGTTCCCGCGGGGGCGCCCGATGGCTACACCTTC.

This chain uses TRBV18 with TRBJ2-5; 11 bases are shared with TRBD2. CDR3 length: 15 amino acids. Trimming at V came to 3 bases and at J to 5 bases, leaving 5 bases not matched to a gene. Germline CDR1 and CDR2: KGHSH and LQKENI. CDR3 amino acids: CASSPGLAEGETQYF. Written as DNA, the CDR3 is TGTGCCAGCTCACCGGGACTAGCGGAGGGGGAGACCCAGTACTTC.